The sequence of this T cell receptor (beta chain) was determined in a study of blood T cell repertoires in COVID-19. Only in-frame clones appear in the TCRdb table, and some are missing; sequencing was by immunoSEQ multiplex PCR. Here the sample spans 70,000 to 85,000 clones, under 95% being singletons. Per germline, CDR1 SGHAT and CDR2 FQNNGV. There are 13 residues in the CDR3. Deletions cut 6 bases from V and 9 bases from J, with 15 bases between. The source material was peripheral blood. V gene TRBV11-2 combines with J gene TRBJ2-1, with D possibly matching TRBD2 (6 bases). The sequence derives from a human donor in a cohort sampled during active COVID-19. Here the CDR3 DNA reads TGTGCCAGCAGGGAGGGCGGCGGAGGTGAGCAGTTCTTC. Translating it yields CASREGGGGEQFF.